What follows are 15 T cell receptor beta chains derived from one specimen sequenced in a study of graft-versus-host responses after intestinal transplantation. Libraries were prepared by immunoSEQ multiplex PCR; TCRdb keeps only in-frame clonotypes and omits some of them. Here the sample spans around 90,000 clones, 90% to 95% being singletons. No antigens are known for them. The source material was unstimulated CD8+ T cells sorted from spleen or lymph node cells, sampled before transplant. The receptors derive from a human donor who was the organ donor for an intestinal transplant.

J is TRBJ2-7 and V is TRBV11-2; TRBD2 might be the D (6 bases). Trimming shortened V by 3 bases and J by 0 bases, and 9 bases separated the two germline ends. In germline, CDR1 is SGHAT, CDR2 FQNNGV. The CDR3 is made up of 14 amino acids. CDR3 residues: CASSFPGDSYEQYF. CDR3 in DNA: TGTGCCAGCAGCTTTCCGGGGGACTCCTACGAGCAGTACTTC.

The V gene is TRBV19, the J gene TRBJ1-5; D uncertain. Trimming pared 3 bases from V and 2 bases from J, leaving 11 bases between. This CDR3 has 15 amino acids. Germline V gives CDR1 LNHDA, CDR2 SQIVND (reference sequence). CDR3 nucleotides: TGTGCCAGTAGTATTTTCGGGGAAGGCAATCAGCCCCAGCATTTT. This sequence encodes CASSIFGEGNQPQHF. Drawing the rest from reference TRBV19 and TRBJ1-5, the complete variable domain is DGGITQSPKYLFRKEGQNVTLSCEQNLNHDAMYWYRQDPGQGLRLIYYSQIVNDFQKGDIAEGYSVSREKKESFPLTVTSAQKNPTAFYLCASSIFGEGNQPQHFGDGTRLSIL.

The rearrangement links TRBV4-1 to TRBJ2-3; D may be TRBD1 (5 bases). The CDR3 runs 15 residues. Germline V gives CDR1 MGHRA, CDR2 YSYEKL. V lost 0 bases and J lost 1, with 8 bases in between. CDR3 DNA: TGCGCCAGCAGCCAAGAAGTGGGGCGCACAGATACGCAGTATTTT. This translates into CASSQEVGRTDTQYF.

This chain joins TRBV7-8 and TRBJ2-1; D is ambiguous. The CDR3 runs to 16 residues. V dropped 0 bases and J dropped 5 bases, with 14 bases sitting between them. The germline CDR1 and CDR2 sequences are SGHVS and FQNEAQ. The CDR3 nucleotides read TGTGCCAGCAGCTTAGCGTGGGTGGCAGGCCACAATGAGCAGTTCTTC. Its translation: CASSLAWVAGHNEQFF.

V and J are TRBV19 and TRBJ1-2; the D is unclear. This CDR3 has 12 amino acids. CDR1 is LNHDA and CDR2 is SQIVND in the germline V gene (reference sequence). Trimming removed 7 bases at V and 7 bases at J, with 13 bases between. In nucleotides, the CDR3 is TGTGCCAGTAAAGACACCAGCCCTGGCTACACCTTC. Protein: CASKDTSPGYTF.

The V gene is TRBV9, the J gene TRBJ2-3; 7 bases fit TRBD1. Germline assignment: CDR1 SGDLS and CDR2 YYNGEE. Trimming cost V 4 bases and J 5 bases; bases outside gene matches: 7. This CDR3 contains 14 residues. The CDR3 DNA reads TGTGCCAGCAGCCCGGGACAGCTTGGAGATACGCAGTATTTT. Translation gives CASSPGQLGDTQYF.

The chain uses TRBV27 and TRBJ1-2; 9 bases fit TRBD1. The germline CDR1 and CDR2 sequences are MNHEY and SMNVEV (reference sequence). V lost 7 bases to trimming and J lost 2 bases; unmatched junction nucleotides: 5. The CDR3 is 14 amino acids. CDR3 residues: CASTPTGGNYGYTF. The CDR3 nucleotides read TGTGCCAGCACCCCGACAGGGGGAAACTATGGCTACACCTTC.

The DNA of the CDR3 is TGTGCCAGCAGTTTCGGCACTGAAGCTTTCTTT. This codes for CASSFGTEAFF. This chain uses TRBV28 with TRBJ1-1; D not certain. Trimming took off 3 bases at V and 4 bases at J, with 3 bases between the two ends. This CDR3 comprises 11 residues. Germline V gives CDR1 MDHEN, CDR2 SYDVKM. Filled out from reference TRBV28 and TRBJ1-1, the complete variable domain reads DVKVTQSSRYLVKRTGEKVFLECVQDMDHENMFWYRQDPGLGLRLIYFSYDVKMKEKGDIPEGYSVSREKKERFSLILESASTNQTSMYLCASSFGTEAFFGQGTRLTVV.

The chain has TRBV10-3 and TRBJ2-7; no clear D gene. The V end was cut by 1 base, the J end by 3 bases, with 10 bases between. In germline, CDR1 is ENHRY, CDR2 SYGVKD. The CDR3 is 14 residues long. DNA of the CDR3: TGTGCCATCAGTGAGTACGATTTCAGCTACGAGCAGTACTTC. Residues: CAISEYDFSYEQYF.

The chain is built from TRBV27 and TRBJ2-7; unclear D gene. This CDR3 is 14 amino acids long. Germline V CDR1 and CDR2: MNHEY, SMNVEV (reference sequence). Trimming stripped 5 bases from V and 3 bases from J, with 14 bases between. CDR3 nucleotides: TGTGCCAGCAGTCACCGCCAGCGCGGCTACGAGCAGTACTTC. Its translation is CASSHRQRGYEQYF.

The chain employs TRBV28 and TRBJ2-5; 10 bases are a match to TRBD2. CDR1 is MDHEN and CDR2 is SYDVKM in the germline V gene. The CDR3 spans 17 residues. V lost 1 base and J lost 5; bases outside the gene matches: 10. The CDR3 nucleotides read TGTGCCAGCAGTTTATTGGTACTAGCGGGATCTACGGAGACCCAGTACTTC. Translated: CASSLLVLAGSTETQYF.

The chain employs TRBV28 and TRBJ2-3; D ambiguous. This CDR3 is built from 15 residues. Germline V CDR1 and CDR2: MDHEN, SYDVKM. The V gene lost 4 bases and the J gene lost 1 base, with 12 bases spanning the gap. The CDR3 protein is CASSWASQRTDTQYF. As DNA, the CDR3 is TGTGCCAGCAGTTGGGCGTCCCAGCGCACAGATACGCAGTATTTT.

The gene calls are TRBV30 and TRBJ2-4, with TRBD2 identical over 9 bases. The CDR3 length is 17 residues. CDR1 is GTSNPN and CDR2 is SVGIG in the germline V gene (reference sequence). V shed 0 bases and J 9 bases; nucleotides not matched to a gene: 15. CDR3 bases: TGTGCCTGGAGTGTACTGGAGGCTAGCGGGGTCATGGGCATTCAGTACTTC. Translating it yields CAWSVLEASGVMGIQYF.

The chain joins TRBV6-6 to TRBJ1-2; D might be TRBD1 (6 bases). The CDR3 sequence is 16 residues long. V was trimmed by 2 bases and J by 6 bases, leaving 19 bases between them. Germline V gives CDR1 MNHNY, CDR2 SVGAGI (reference sequence). CDR3 coding DNA: TGTGCCAGCAGTTACAGACCGGTGGGGGCGCCTGATGGCTACACCTTC. Encoded protein: CASSYRPVGAPDGYTF.

The rearrangement links TRBV5-1 to TRBJ2-6; D is possibly TRBD1 (6 bases). The CDR3 is 19 residues long. Germline CDR1 and CDR2: SGHRS and YFSETQ. V lost 1 base and J 0 bases, leaving 17 bases between the germline ends. The CDR3 region is CASSLISGTRVSGANVLTF. In DNA, the CDR3 is TGCGCCAGCAGCTTGATCTCCGGGACAAGGGTCTCTGGGGCCAACGTCCTGACTTTC.